This T cell receptor beta chain was documented in a study of blood T cell repertoires in COVID-19. At the level of the study: Collection of acute and convalescent COVID-19 samples took place in the United States, Italy and Spain.

This CDR3 contains 17 residues. Germline-derived CDR1 and CDR2 are LNHDA and SQIVND (reference sequence). With V trimmed by 6 bases and J by 1 base, 6 bases remained unmatched. Original data processing: Researchers report that nucleated cell counts were estimated from reference gene primer amplification. TCRdb keeps only in-frame clones here, not all; method: immunoSEQ multiplex PCR. That table is the source of V, J and clone size, and D and trimming were worked out from the DNA. The top ten clones hold around 21% of a sample with more than 150,000 clones, about nine tenths of them seen once. Sequenced input: peripheral blood. The clonotype originates from a man in his 70s with active or convalescent COVID-19. V usage is TRBV19 and J usage is TRBJ2-1; TRBD2 matches at 13 bases. CDR3 amino acids: CASRPGLAGASYNEQFF. In nucleotides, the CDR3 is TGTGCCAGTAGACCCGGACTAGCGGGAGCGTCCTACAATGAGCAGTTCTTC.